This T cell receptor beta chain was recovered during a study of tumor-infiltrating lymphocytes in primary liver carcinoma. Whole-study context: Productive TCRbeta read yields ran from roughly 3.5 to 7 million per sample and were similar between tissues. Study-level points and caveats: Tumors had a significantly higher top-250-clone fraction than blood (p = 0.039).

Ten or more counts support this clonotype. What it binds is not known. Both RNA and DNA were isolated together from approximately 20-30 mg of bulk tissue that had not been sorted. Each tumor had five separate regions sampled. Reverse transcription of about 500 ng total RNA with a constant-region primer produced TCR beta cDNA. Investigators got TCR beta libraries out of three nested multiplex PCR rounds, done with slightly modified ARM-PCR. MiXCR was run by TCRdb on the multiplex PCR reads, yielding one entry per CDR3 protein. The data hold tens of thousands of distinct CDR3 sequences, with 55% to 85% observed a single time. The sequence came from a man between 35 and 55 years old with primary liver carcinoma and hepatitis B virus infection. Input material: liver tumor tissue from sampling region 1. The sample's subset: tumor region T1, superior pole.

The CDR3 coding sequence is TGTGCCAGCACCCTTGACCCATCGGCGGCTGAAGCTTTCTTT. Translating it yields CASTLDPSAAEAFF. The rearrangement uses TRBV12-3 or TRBV12-4 and TRBJ1-1; no clear D. Trimming took off 7 bases at V and 6 bases at J, with 18 bases between the two ends. The CDR3 is 14 residues long.